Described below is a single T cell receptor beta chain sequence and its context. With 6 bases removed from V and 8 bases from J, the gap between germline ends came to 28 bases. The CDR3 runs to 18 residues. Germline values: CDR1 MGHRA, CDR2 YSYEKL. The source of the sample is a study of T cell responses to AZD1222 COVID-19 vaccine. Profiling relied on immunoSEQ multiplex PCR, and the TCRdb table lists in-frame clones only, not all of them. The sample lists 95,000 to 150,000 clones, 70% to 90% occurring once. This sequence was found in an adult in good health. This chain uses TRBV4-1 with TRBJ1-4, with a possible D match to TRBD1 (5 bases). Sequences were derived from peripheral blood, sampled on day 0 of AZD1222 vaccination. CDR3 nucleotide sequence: TGCGCCAGCAGATTCGGGCGTTCTACGGGGGATATCGGCGAAAAACTGTTTTTT. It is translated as CASRFGRSTGDIGEKLFF.